Below, one T cell receptor beta chain is given with its context. What it binds is unknown. At one boundary the junction diverges from the germline segment, which might be a read error. The CDR3 has 13 amino acids. Germline V lookup: CDR1 SGHTA, CDR2 FQGNSA. These data are taken from a study of blood T cells in healthy people across ages. The study, taken as a whole, reports: Calculation of diversity from one million T cells yielded estimates considered to be underestimates.

PCR was performed a second time for about 7 to 11 cycles using a sample-barcoded 5' primer and a J-beta primer mix. Each cDNA was tagged by a template-switch adaptor containing 12 random nucleotides. MiXCR was run by TCRdb on the 5' RACE reads, yielding one entry per CDR3 protein. This sample has about 1.8 million distinct CDR3 sequences, with roughly 52% found just once. Sequencing used blood. The chain combines TRBV7-2 with TRBJ2-3, with D perhaps TRBD1 (5 bases). The source is a middle-aged woman in good health. In DNA form, the CDR3 reads TGTGCCAGCGGCGGACAATTCACAGATGCGCAGTATTTT. Amino acids: CASGGQFTDAQYF.